The TCR beta chain described here comes from a study of blood T cell repertoires in COVID-19 (dated by TCRdb to the early 2020s). For context, the study as a whole: The collaborator samples originated in the United States, Italy and Spain and spanned the acute and convalescent phases of COVID-19. The prospective study material was composed of cDNA or gDNA derived from T cells, B-cell-depleted T cells, or PBMCs. The samples were drawn from two sources: the first 160 participants of the ongoing ImmuneRACE study, and 950 to 1,500 subjects contributed by 6 global collaborators. The repertoires were released in a freely available public database intended as a resource for research on the immune response to SARS-CoV-2. Where available, HLA class I and class II types were taken from metadata supplied by the sample provider and were not determined by assay-based typing. The dataset comprised deeply sampled blood TCRbeta repertoires from subjects exposed to, actively infected with, or recovered from COVID-19. A de-identified subject ID, COVID-19 status, age in years and sex were almost always included in the sample metadata. Points the paper makes about the study in general: The quantity of clinical and demographic metadata differed by source and by participant and was supplied without curation.

In regard to this clone: The antigen it binds to is not known. No qualities accompany the bases; no much larger clone lies one base away.

The CDR3 runs 13 residues from the cysteine to the phenylalanine. The entry retains the CDR3 DNA only, 39 bases that are in frame from base 1. A distance of 20 bases separates the germline ends of V and J, which lose 4 bases and 15 bases respectively. Reading the germline V gene gives CDR1 SGHTS and CDR2 YDEGEE. Whole blood was collected in K2EDTA tubes by collaborating institutions according to the institutions' own protocols. Collaborator samples were shipped for TCRbeta analysis as frozen whole blood, isolated PBMCs, or DNA extracted from either sample type. TCRbeta CDR3 regions were amplified from genomic DNA by means of the immunoSEQ Assay, a bias-controlled multiplex PCR. The paper's processing steps were these. Within the assay, amplification of reference gene primers was used to estimate how many nucleated cells each sample contained. Sequence reads were collapsed and filtered to measure the absolute abundance of every unique TCRbeta CDR3 rearrangement. Productive Simpson clonality was computed per sample as the square root of Simpson's diversity index over productive rearrangements. The table was pulled from immuneACCESS by TCRdb, which kept in-frame rearrangements only. Such tables lose some clones; where checked, under half of the loss comes from unresolved V genes, and the rest has no known cause. V, J and clone size reflect that table, while D and trimming were determined from the DNA. Here the sample has approximately 150,000 clones; almost 85% occur a single time. The ten most abundant clones make up 1.4% to 1.5% of the sample.

The clonotype originates from a man aged 60 to 69 with acute or convalescent COVID-19. The sequence is built from TRBV5-8 and TRBJ2-1, with a weak D call of TRBD1 (9 bases match). Sequencing was carried out using peripheral blood. This receptor has the CDR3 CASSKRGTGRRFF. In nucleotide form, the sequence is TGTGCCAGCAGCAAGCGGGGGACAGGGAGGAGGTTCTTC.